This T cell receptor beta chain was found in a study of post-analysis software for immune sequencing data. Study summary: Included among the disease courses, which were recorded for the cohort, were relapsing-remitting, secondary progressive and progressive-relapsing multiple sclerosis.

Between the trimmed V and J ends, which lost 5 bases and 6 bases, there was a span of 17 bases. CDR3 length: 15 amino acids. Germline-derived CDR1 and CDR2 are SGHAT and FQNNGV. Overall study findings and caveats: Compared with controls, patients had more of about five TRBV segments, including TRBV5-6, TRBV5-1 and TRBV20-1. Controls' normalized Chao1 diversity significantly exceeded that of multiple sclerosis patients. F measure clustering grouped samples strongly by preparation batch.

Tagging with unique molecular identifiers was a feature of the TCR beta cDNA libraries. Between about 1 and 11 million T cells gave rise to roughly 0.5 million cDNA molecules. One entry per CDR3 protein, called by TCRdb with MiXCR from the PCR reads. The data hold approximately 350,000 distinct CDR3 sequences, with 30% to 45% observed a single time. Concerning this clonotype itself: The antigen remains unidentified.

The sequenced sample was blood. The receptor's source is a girl aged 10 to 17 with multiple sclerosis. The gene calls are TRBV11-2 and TRBJ2-1, with D tentatively TRBD1 or TRBD2 (5 bases each). In DNA form, the CDR3 reads TGTGCCAGCAGCACAGGAGGCAGGTGGGGCAATGAGCAGTTCTTC. Translation: CASSTGGRWGNEQFF.